The clone carrying this T cell receptor (beta chain) was seen only a few times. What it binds is unknown. The record originates from a study of T cells in Graves' hyperthyroidism and ophthalmopathy. Study-level information: Specimen type is peripheral blood, collected at initial diagnosis prior to any treatment. The study, taken as a whole, reports: Most thyroid clonotypes that were expanded above 0.001 also turned up in blood.

TCR beta CDR3 region amplification was performed from RNA transcripts. TCR CDR3 underwent first-round RT-PCR with the HTBI primer set. A single record per CDR3 protein comes from TCRdb applying MiXCR to the multiplex PCR reads. The profile shows approximately 590,000 distinct CDR3 sequences, about 15% of them singletons. The germline V gene encodes CDR1 SGHKS and CDR2 YYEKEE (reference sequence). Trimming removed 3 bases from V and 1 base from J, with 7 bases in between. The CDR3 loop spans 14 amino acids. Patients with uncontrolled infections, other autoimmune diseases, pregnancy or lactation were excluded.

Sequences were obtained from blood. The rearrangement uses TRBV5-5 and TRBJ2-2; D perhaps matches TRBD2 (6 bases). This clonotype originated in a woman younger than 45 with Graves' hyperthyroidism. CDR3 protein: CASSSGLNTGELFF. The CDR3 DNA follows: TGTGCCAGCAGCTCGGGACTGAACACCGGGGAGCTGTTTTTT.